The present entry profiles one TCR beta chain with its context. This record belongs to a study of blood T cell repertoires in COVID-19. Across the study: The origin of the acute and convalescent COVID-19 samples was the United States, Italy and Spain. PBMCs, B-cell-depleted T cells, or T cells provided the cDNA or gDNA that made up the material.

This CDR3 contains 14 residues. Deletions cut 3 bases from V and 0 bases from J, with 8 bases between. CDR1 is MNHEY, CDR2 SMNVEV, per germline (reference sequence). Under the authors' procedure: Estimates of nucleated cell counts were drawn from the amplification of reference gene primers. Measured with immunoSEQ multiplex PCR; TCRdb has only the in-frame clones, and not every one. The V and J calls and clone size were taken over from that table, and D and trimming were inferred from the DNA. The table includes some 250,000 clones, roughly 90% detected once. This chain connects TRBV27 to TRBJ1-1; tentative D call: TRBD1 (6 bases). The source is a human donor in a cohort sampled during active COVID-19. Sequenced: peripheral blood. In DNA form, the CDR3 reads TGTGCCAGCAGTTTTGGGGGCATGAACACTGAAGCTTTCTTT. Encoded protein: CASSFGGMNTEAFF.